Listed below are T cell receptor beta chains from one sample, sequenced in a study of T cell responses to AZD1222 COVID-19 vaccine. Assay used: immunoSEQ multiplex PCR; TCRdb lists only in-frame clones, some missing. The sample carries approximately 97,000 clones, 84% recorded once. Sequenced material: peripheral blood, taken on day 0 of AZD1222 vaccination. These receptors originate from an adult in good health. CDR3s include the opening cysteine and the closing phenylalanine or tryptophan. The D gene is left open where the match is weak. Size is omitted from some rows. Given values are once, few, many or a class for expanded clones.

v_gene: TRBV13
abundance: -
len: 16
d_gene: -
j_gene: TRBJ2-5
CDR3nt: TGTGCCAGCAGCTTATTTGATCTAGCCTCTTCTGAGACCCAGTACTTC
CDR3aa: CASSLFDLASSETQYF

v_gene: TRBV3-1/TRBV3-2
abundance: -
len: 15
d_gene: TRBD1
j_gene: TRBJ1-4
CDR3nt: TGTGCCAGCAGCCAAGATACGACAGGGCCTGAAAAACTGTTTTTT
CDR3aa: CASSQDTTGPEKLFF

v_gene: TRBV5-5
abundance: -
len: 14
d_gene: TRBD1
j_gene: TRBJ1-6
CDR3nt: TGTGCCAGCAGCGCCGGGACAGAAAATTCACCCCTCCACTTT
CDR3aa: CASSAGTENSPLHF

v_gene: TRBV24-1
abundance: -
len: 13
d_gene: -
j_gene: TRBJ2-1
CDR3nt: TGTGCCACCAGTGATCCCCCGGTGAATGAGCAGTTCTTC
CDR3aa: CATSDPPVNEQFF

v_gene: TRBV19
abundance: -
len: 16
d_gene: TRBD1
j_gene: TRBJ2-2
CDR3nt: TGTGCCAGTAGTCCTCAGACAGGGGGTTGGAACGGGGAGCTGTTTTTT
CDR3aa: CASSPQTGGWNGELFF

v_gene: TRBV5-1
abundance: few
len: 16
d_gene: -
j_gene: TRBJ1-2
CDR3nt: TGCGCCAGCAGCTTGACTAGGACGGGAGCTAACTATGGCTACACCTTC
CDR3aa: CASSLTRTGANYGYTF

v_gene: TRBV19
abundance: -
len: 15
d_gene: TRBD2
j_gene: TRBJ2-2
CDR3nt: TGTGCCAGTAGTGGGACTAGCGGGAGTATCGGGGAGCTGTTTTTT
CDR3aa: CASSGTSGSIGELFF

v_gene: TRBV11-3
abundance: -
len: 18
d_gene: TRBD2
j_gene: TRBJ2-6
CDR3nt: TGTGCCAGCAGCTCCCGATCTAGCGGGGGTTCTGGGGCCAACGTCCTGACTTTC
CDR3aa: CASSSRSSGGSGANVLTF

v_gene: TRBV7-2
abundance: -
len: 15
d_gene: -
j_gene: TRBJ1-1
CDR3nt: TGTGCCAGCAGCCCAAGACAGGCTTGGGTTACTGAAGCTTTCTTT
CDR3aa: CASSPRQAWVTEAFF

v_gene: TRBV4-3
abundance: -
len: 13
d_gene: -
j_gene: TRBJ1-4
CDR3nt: TGCGCCAGCAGCCCGGGGACGAATGAAAAACTGTTTTTT
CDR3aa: CASSPGTNEKLFF

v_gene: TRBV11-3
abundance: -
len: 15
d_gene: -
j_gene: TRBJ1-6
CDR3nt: TGTGCCAGCAGCTTAGATGAGGAATATAATTCACCCCTCCACTTT
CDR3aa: CASSLDEEYNSPLHF

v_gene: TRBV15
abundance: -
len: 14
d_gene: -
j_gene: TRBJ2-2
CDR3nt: TGTGCCACCAGCAGAGATAGGGTACCCGGGGAGCTGTTTTTT
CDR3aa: CATSRDRVPGELFF

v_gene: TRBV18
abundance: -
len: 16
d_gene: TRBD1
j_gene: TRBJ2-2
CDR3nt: TGTGCCAGCTCACCTGTCGGACAGGGAGACACCGGGGAGCTGTTTTTT
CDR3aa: CASSPVGQGDTGELFF

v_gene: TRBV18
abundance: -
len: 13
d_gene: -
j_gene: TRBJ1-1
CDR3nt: TGTGCCAGCTCACGACGTTTGATATTTGAAGCTTTCTTT
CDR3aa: CASSRRLIFEAFF

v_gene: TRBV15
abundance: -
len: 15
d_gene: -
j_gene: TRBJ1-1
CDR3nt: TGTGCCACCAGCAGAGATCAGAACAGCAACACTGAAGCTTTCTTT
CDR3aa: CATSRDQNSNTEAFF

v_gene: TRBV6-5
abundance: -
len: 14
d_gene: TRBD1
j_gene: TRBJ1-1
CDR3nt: TGTGCCAGCAGTTGGGACAGGGGTTCCACTGAAGCTTTCTTT
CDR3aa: CASSWDRGSTEAFF

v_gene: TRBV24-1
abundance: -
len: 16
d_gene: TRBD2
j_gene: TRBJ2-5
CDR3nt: TGTGCCACCAGTGATCCGGGACTAGCGGGAGATGAGACCCAGTACTTC
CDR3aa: CATSDPGLAGDETQYF

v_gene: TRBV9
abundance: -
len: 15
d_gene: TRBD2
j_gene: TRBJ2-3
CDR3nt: TGTGCCAGCAGCGTTTCTAGCGGGAGAACAGATACGCAGTATTTT
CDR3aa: CASSVSSGRTDTQYF

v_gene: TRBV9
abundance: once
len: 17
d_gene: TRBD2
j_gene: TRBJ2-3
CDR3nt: TGTGCCAGCAGCGTAGGGACTAGCGGGGCTAACACAGATACGCAGTATTTT
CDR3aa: CASSVGTSGANTDTQYF

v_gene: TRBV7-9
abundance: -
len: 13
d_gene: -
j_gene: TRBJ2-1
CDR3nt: TGTGCCAGCAGCTTGGGGCAGCACAATGAGCAGTTCTTC
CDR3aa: CASSLGQHNEQFF

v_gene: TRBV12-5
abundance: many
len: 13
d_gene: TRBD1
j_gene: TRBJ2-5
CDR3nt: TGTGCTAGTGGTCAAGACAGGGGGGAGACCCAGTACTTC
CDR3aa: CASGQDRGETQYF

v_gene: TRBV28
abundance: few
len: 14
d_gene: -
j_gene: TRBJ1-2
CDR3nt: TGTGCCAGCAGTTTATTTGACAGGAACAGGGGCTACACCTTC
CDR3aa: CASSLFDRNRGYTF

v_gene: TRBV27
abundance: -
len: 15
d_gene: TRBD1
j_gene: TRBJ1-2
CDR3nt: TGTGCCAGCAGTCCGTCAACAGGGGGAGATCGCGGCTACACCTTC
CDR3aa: CASSPSTGGDRGYTF

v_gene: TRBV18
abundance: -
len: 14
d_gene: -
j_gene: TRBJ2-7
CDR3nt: TGTGCCAGCTCACCCGACGTGGGGTCCTACGAGCAGTACTTC
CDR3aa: CASSPDVGSYEQYF

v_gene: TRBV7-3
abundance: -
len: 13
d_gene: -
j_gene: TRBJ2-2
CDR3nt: TGTGCCAGCAGCTTAGGGGCGCCCGGGGAGCTGTTTTTT
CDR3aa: CASSLGAPGELFF

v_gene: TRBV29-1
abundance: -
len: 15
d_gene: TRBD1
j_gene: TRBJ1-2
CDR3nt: TGCAGCGCGAGTCAACCAGACAGGGTTGGAAATGGCTACACCTTC
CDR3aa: CSASQPDRVGNGYTF

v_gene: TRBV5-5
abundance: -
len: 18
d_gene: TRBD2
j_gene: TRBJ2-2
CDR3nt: TGTGCCAGCAGCTTGGCGGCCAGGGCGGGAGGGGGCGTCGGGGAGCTGTTTTTT
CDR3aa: CASSLAARAGGGVGELFF

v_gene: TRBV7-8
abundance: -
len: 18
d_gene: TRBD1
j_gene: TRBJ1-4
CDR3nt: TGTGCCAGCAGCCAGGACAGGGGTTTTATCACAACTAATGAAAAACTGTTTTTT
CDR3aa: CASSQDRGFITTNEKLFF

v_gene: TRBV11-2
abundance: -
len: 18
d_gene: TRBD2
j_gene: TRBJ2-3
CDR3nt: TGTGCCAGCAGCTTAGATCTACTAGCGGGAGGTTTCACAGATACGCAGTATTTT
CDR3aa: CASSLDLLAGGFTDTQYF

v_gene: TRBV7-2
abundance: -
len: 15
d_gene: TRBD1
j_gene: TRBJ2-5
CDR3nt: TGTGCCAGCAGCTTAGCAGGGACAGGGATGGAGACCCAGTACTTC
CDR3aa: CASSLAGTGMETQYF

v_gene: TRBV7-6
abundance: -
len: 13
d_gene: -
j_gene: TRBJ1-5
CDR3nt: TGTGCCAGCAGCTTAGGAGGGGTTGAGCCCCAGCATTTT
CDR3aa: CASSLGGVEPQHF

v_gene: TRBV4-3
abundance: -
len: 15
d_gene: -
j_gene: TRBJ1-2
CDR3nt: TGCGCCAGCAGCCAAGACAAGGGAGCTAACTATGGCTACACCTTC
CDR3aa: CASSQDKGANYGYTF

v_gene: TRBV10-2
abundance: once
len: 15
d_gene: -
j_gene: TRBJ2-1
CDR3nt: TGCGCCAGCAAGGTAGACACTTGGTCCTACAATGAGCAGTTCTTC
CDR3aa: CASKVDTWSYNEQFF

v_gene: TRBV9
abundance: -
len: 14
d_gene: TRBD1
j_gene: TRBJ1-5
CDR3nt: TGTGCCAGCAGCGTCGGACAGGGCGATCAGCCCCAGCATTTT
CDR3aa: CASSVGQGDQPQHF

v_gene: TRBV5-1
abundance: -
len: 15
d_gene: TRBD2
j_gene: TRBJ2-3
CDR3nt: TGCGCCAGCAGCTCAGGGACTAGCGACACAGATACGCAGTATTTT
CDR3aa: CASSSGTSDTDTQYF

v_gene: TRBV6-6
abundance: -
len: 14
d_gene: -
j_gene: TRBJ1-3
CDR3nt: TGTGCCAGCAGTTCCGGCGTCTCTGGAAACACCATATATTTT
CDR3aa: CASSSGVSGNTIYF

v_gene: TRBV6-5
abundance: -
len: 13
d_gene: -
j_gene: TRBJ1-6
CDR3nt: TGTGCCAGCAGTAGGTTCCATAATTCACCCCTCCACTTT
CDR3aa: CASSRFHNSPLHF

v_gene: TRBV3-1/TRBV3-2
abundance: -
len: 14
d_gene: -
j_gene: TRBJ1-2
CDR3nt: TGTGCCAGCAGCCAAGCAGGGCTTACCTATGGCTACACCTTC
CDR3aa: CASSQAGLTYGYTF

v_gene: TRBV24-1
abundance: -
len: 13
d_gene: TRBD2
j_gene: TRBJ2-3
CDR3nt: TGTGCCGTTAGCGGGAGGCGCACAGATACGCAGTATTTT
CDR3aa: CAVSGRRTDTQYF

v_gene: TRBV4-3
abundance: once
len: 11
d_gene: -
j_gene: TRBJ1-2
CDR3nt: TGCGCCAGCAGCCCCACCCATGGCTACACCTTC
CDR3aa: CASSPTHGYTF

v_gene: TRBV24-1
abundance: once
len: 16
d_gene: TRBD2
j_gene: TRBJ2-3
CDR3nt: TGTGCCACCAGTGACCCCTGGACTAGCGCCACAGATACGCAGTATTTT
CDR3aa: CATSDPWTSATDTQYF

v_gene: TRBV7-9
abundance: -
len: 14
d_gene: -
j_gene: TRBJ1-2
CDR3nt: TGTGCCAGCAGCTCCGGGGGCGAGTTCGGCGGCTACACCTTC
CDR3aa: CASSSGGEFGGYTF

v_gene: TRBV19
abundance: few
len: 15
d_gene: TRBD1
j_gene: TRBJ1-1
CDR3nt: TGTGCCACCAATGAAGTCCCGACAGGGTTGACTGAAGCTTTCTTT
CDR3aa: CATNEVPTGLTEAFF

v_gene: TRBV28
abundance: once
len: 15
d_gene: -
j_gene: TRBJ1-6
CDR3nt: TGTGCCAGCAGTTTCCCAGGCCAGGCGGGATCACCCCTCCACTTT
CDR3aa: CASSFPGQAGSPLHF

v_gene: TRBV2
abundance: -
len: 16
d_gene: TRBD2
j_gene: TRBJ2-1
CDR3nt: TGTGCCAGCAGCGAACTAGCGGGGGGCTCCTACAATGAGCAGTTCTTC
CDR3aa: CASSELAGGSYNEQFF

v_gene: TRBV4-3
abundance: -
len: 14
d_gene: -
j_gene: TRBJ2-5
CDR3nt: TGCGCCAGCAGCCAAGTTGGCGTCCAAGAGACCCAGTACTTC
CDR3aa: CASSQVGVQETQYF

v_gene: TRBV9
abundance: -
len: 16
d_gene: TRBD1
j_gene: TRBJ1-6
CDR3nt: TGTGCCAGCAGCGTAGGGCAGGGGGCGCCTAATTCACCCCTCCACTTT
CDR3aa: CASSVGQGAPNSPLHF

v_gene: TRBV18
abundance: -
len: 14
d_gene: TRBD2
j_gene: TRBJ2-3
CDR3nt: TGTGCCAGCTCCCCGGGACTAGTAATAGATACGCAGTATTTT
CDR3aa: CASSPGLVIDTQYF

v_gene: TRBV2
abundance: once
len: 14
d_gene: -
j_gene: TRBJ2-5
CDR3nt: TGTGCCAGCAGTGATACAGCTTTAAAAGAGACCCAGTACTTC
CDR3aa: CASSDTALKETQYF

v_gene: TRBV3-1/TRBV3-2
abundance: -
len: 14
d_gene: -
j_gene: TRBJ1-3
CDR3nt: TGTGCCAGCAGCCGACCGACGGGGAGAAACACCATATATTTT
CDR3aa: CASSRPTGRNTIYF

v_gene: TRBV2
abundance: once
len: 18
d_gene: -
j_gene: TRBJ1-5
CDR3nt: TGTGCCAGCAGCAGAAGCCTTAAAGGACAGACGCGCAATCAGCCCCAGCATTTT
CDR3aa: CASSRSLKGQTRNQPQHF

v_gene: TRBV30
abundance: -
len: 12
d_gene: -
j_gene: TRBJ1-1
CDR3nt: TGTGCCTGGAGGTATATGAACACTGAAGCTTTCTTT
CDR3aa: CAWRYMNTEAFF

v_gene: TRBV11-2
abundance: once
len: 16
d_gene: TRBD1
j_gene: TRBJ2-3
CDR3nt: TGTGCCAGCAGCCCTGGTGACAGGGGGCCTAGAGATACGCAGTATTTT
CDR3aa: CASSPGDRGPRDTQYF